One and the same sample provided the 17 T cell receptor beta chains below, sequenced in a study of blood T cell repertoires in COVID-19. Produced via immunoSEQ multiplex PCR; TCRdb's table is partial and in-frame only. This sample carries approximately 170,000 clones, around 83% of them seen once, and the ten largest clones take about 3.5%. Sequencing input: PBMCs or T cells enriched from blood (not recorded which). These TCRs come from a woman aged 50 to 65 in a cohort exposed to, infected with or recovered from COVID-19 (not recorded which).

The rearrangement uses TRBV6-1 and TRBJ1-5; 8 positions match TRBD1. In germline, CDR1 is MNHNS, CDR2 SASEGT. The CDR3 consists of 17 residues. The V segment lost 0 bases and the J segment 11 bases; nucleotides outside the gene matches: 15. The CDR3 nucleotides are TGTGCCAGCAGTGAAGCTTTTGGACAGGGCCGTCGGGTGGCCCAGCATTTT. Translation: CASSEAFGQGRRVAQHF.

V usage is TRBV6-5 and J usage is TRBJ1-5, with D possibly matching TRBD1 (6 bases). This CDR3 comprises 13 residues. Trimming shortened V by 5 bases and J by 4 bases, and 9 bases separated the two germline ends. Germline V gene lookup returns CDR1 MNHEY and CDR2 SVGAGI. The DNA of the CDR3 is TGTGCCAGCAGTCTCCAGGGGAATCAGCCCCAGCATTTT. It yields the protein CASSLQGNQPQHF.

The V call is TRBV19, the J call TRBJ2-7; tentative D call: TRBD2 (6 bases). This CDR3 is 13 amino acids long. V was shortened by 3 bases and J by 6 bases, with 12 bases between the two germline ends. Germline lookup yields CDR1 LNHDA and CDR2 SQIVND (reference sequence). The CDR3 nucleotides are TGTGCCAGTAGTATCGTTGGGGGAGGCGAGCAGTACTTC. This codes for CASSIVGGGEQYF.

The chain uses TRBV7-2 and TRBJ2-1; 11 bases match TRBD2. The ends lost 6 bases at V and 4 bases at J; junction bases unmatched: 8. Germline values: CDR1 SGHTA, CDR2 FQGNSA. CDR3 length: 16 residues. The CDR3 here is CASRPGGTSGYNEQFF. Here the CDR3 DNA reads TGTGCCAGCAGGCCTGGTGGGACTAGCGGATACAATGAGCAGTTCTTC.

This clone was detected once. The CDR3 coding sequence is TGTGCTAGTGGCTTCGACAGGGGGGGGGAGACCCAGTACTTC. As protein: CASGFDRGGETQYF. This sequence joins TRBV12-5 and TRBJ2-5, with 9 bases that match TRBD1. The CDR3 consists of 14 residues. Germline CDR1 LGHNT, CDR2 FRNRAP. Trimming at V came to 6 bases and at J to 5 bases, leaving 7 bases not matched to a gene.

The chain combines TRBV28 with TRBJ2-3; D unresolved. In germline, CDR1 is MDHEN, CDR2 SYDVKM. With 6 bases removed from V and 6 bases from J, the gap between germline ends came to 7 bases. The CDR3 covers 11 residues. The CDR3 DNA is TGTGCCAGCAGGGGCCTCGATACGCAGTATTTT. It is translated as CASRGLDTQYF.

This sequence joins TRBV28 and TRBJ1-6, with TRBD1 identical over 12 bases. The CDR3 consists of 15 residues. CDR1 is MDHEN, CDR2 SYDVKM, per germline. With V trimmed by 3 bases and J by 10 bases, 4 bases remained unmatched. The CDR3 is CASSFGTGGKSPLHF. CDR3 DNA: TGTGCCAGCAGTTTCGGGACAGGGGGCAAGTCACCCCTCCACTTT.

This clone was observed a few times. The chain combines TRBV2 with TRBJ2-7; unclear D gene. The CDR3 runs to 15 residues. With 3 bases removed from V and 3 bases from J, the gap between germline ends came to 15 bases. Germline assignment: CDR1 SNHLY and CDR2 FYNNEI. The CDR3 region has the DNA TGTGCCAGCAGTGATTTGTACAGAAAAATCTACGAGCAGTACTTC. Translated, it gives CASSDLYRKIYEQYF.

The CDR3, as DNA: TGTGCCAGCAGTGACTCCTACAGGGTCGTTGAAAAACTGTTTTTT. Protein product: CASSDSYRVVEKLFF. The chain combines TRBV25-1 with TRBJ1-4, with D perhaps matching TRBD1 (6 bases). The CDR3 length is 15 residues. V was pared by 3 bases and J by 7 bases, with 15 bases between. The germline V gene encodes CDR1 MGHDK and CDR2 SYGVNS.

The J gene is TRBJ1-2, the V gene TRBV12-3 or TRBV12-4; D is unresolved. This CDR3 has 13 residues. V was clipped by 5 bases and J by 1 base, with 8 bases between them. The CDR3 loop reads CASSVSRNYGYTF. The DNA of the CDR3 is TGTGCCAGCAGTGTTAGCCGTAACTATGGCTACACCTTC.

This clone was seen a few times. The gene calls are TRBV28 and TRBJ1-5; possibly TRBD1 for D (6 bases). The V gene's germline CDR1 is MDHEN and CDR2 SYDVKM. The CDR3 consists of 12 residues. V lost 7 bases to trimming and J lost 2 bases, with 6 bases between them. The CDR3 reads CASTGGNQPQHF. DNA of the CDR3: TGTGCCAGCACAGGGGGCAATCAGCCCCAGCATTTT.

CDR3 protein: CASTGLVGQTQYF. CDR3 sequence (DNA): TGTGCCAGTACCGGACTAGTAGGTCAGACCCAGTACTTC. J is TRBJ2-5 and V is TRBV19; 7 nucleotides agree with TRBD2. The CDR3 contains 13 residues. V was pared by 7 bases and J by 6 bases, with 8 bases of the junction left unmatched. Germline CDR1 and CDR2: LNHDA and SQIVND (reference sequence).

This chain links TRBV19 with TRBJ2-3; D might be TRBD1 (6 bases). V was cut by 4 bases and J by 6 bases, with 20 bases left in between. CDR3 length: 16 amino acids. Germline CDR1 LNHDA, CDR2 SQIVND (reference sequence). The CDR3 DNA reads as TGTGCCAGTAGTAAAACAGACAGGAGGAAAATGGATACGCAGTATTTT. It specifies CASSKTDRRKMDTQYF. Looking up the rest from reference TRBV19 and TRBJ2-3 gives the full variable domain: DGGITQSPKYLFRKEGQNVTLSCEQNLNHDAMYWYRQDPGQGLRLIYYSQIVNDFQKGDIAEGYSVSREKKESFPLTVTSAQKNPTAFYLCASSKTDRRKMDTQYFGPGTRLTVL.

The chain couples TRBV2 to TRBJ1-1; the match to TRBD1 covers 7 bases. CDR1 is SNHLY and CDR2 is FYNNEI in the germline V gene. The V and J ends lost 5 bases and 8 bases, in that order; junction bases with no gene match: 2. The CDR3 spans 11 residues. The CDR3 region is CASSMDREAFF. The CDR3, as DNA: TGTGCCAGCAGTATGGACAGGGAAGCTTTCTTT.

This clone was detected only a few times. The chain links TRBV5-4 to TRBJ2-2; the match to TRBD2 covers 10 bases. Germline CDR1 and CDR2: SGHNT and YYREEE (reference sequence). V shed 4 bases, J shed 6 bases, and the junction held 6 bases outside the gene matches. The CDR3 totals 15 residues. Here the CDR3 DNA reads TGTGCCAGCAGCAAAGGACTAGCGGTGCCCGGGGAGCTGTTTTTT. Its translation: CASSKGLAVPGELFF.

The V and J genes are TRBV5-1 and TRBJ2-7, with D tentatively TRBD2 (6 bases). Looked up from germline, CDR1 is SGHRS and CDR2 is YFSETQ. Trimming stripped 4 bases from V and 3 bases from J, with 14 bases between. This CDR3 has 14 residues. CDR3 protein: CASSNPGRSYEQYF. CDR3 in DNA: TGCGCCAGCAGCAACCCCGGGAGAAGCTACGAGCAGTACTTC.

This chain uses TRBV2 with TRBJ2-7; 10 positions agree with TRBD1. Losses at the gene ends were 7 bases for V and 6 bases for J; bases not matched to a gene: 6. The CDR3 is made up of 13 amino acids. Per germline, CDR1 SNHLY and CDR2 FYNNEI. Written as DNA, the CDR3 is TGTGCCAGCACTAGGGGACAGGGGCGCGAGCAGTACTTC. It is translated as CASTRGQGREQYF.